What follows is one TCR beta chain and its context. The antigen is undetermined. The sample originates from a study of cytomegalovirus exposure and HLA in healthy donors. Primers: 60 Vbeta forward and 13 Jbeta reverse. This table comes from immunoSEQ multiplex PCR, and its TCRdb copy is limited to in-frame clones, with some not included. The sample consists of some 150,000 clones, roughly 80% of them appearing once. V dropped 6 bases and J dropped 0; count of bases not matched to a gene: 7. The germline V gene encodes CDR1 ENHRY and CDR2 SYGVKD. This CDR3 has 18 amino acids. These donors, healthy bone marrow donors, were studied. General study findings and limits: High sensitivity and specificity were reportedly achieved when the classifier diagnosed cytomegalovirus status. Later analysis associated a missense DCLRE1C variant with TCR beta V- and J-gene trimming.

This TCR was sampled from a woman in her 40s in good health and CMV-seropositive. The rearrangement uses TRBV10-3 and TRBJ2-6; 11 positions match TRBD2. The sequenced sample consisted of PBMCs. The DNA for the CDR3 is TGTGCCATCAGGGGTCCTAGCGGGGGGCCCTCTGGGGCCAACGTCCTGACTTTC. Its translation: CAIRGPSGGPSGANVLTF.